This T cell receptor (beta chain) was sequenced in a study of blood T cell repertoires in COVID-19. V was clipped by 6 bases and J by 1 base, with 12 bases between them. Germline V gives CDR1 SQVTM, CDR2 ANQGSEA. The CDR3 totals 14 residues. TCRdb keeps only in-frame clones here, not all; method: immunoSEQ multiplex PCR. This table holds roughly 170,000 clones, 85% to 90% found once. The chain has TRBV29-1 and TRBJ1-4, with a weak D call TRBD1 (5 bases). The sequenced sample consisted of peripheral blood. The receptor was derived from a man aged 40-49 years with active or convalescent COVID-19. The CDR3: CSVDLGETNEKLFF. The CDR3 bases are TGCAGCGTAGATCTAGGGGAAACTAATGAAAAACTGTTTTTT.